This is a list of T cell receptor beta chains from one sample in a study of Graves' ophthalmopathy and Graves' hyperthyroidism. MiXCR, applied by TCRdb to the multiplex PCR reads, yields one record per CDR3 protein. Here the sample spans about 620,000 distinct CDR3 sequences, roughly 20% being singletons. The sample comprised peripheral blood. The receptors stem from a young woman with stable Graves' hyperthyroidism. Some clones in this sample may be carry-over from other donors' samples. The CDR3 runs from the conserved cysteine through the conserved F or W. A D gene is named only where the DNA matches it firmly. The listing skips clone size in some rows; elsewhere it reads once, few, many or a size class.

d_call	v_call	j_call	clone_size	cdr3_nt	cdr3_aa
-	TRBV2	TRBJ2-5	-	TGTGCCAGCAGTGAAAGGGTTTCAGGGGAAGAGACCCAGTACTTC	CASSERVSGEETQYF
-	TRBV7-3	TRBJ2-2	many	TGTGCCAGCAGCTTATTCACCGGGGAGCTGTTTTTT	CASSLFTGELFF
-	TRBV6-1	TRBJ2-7	many	TGTGCCAGCAGTGAAATGCTCCGGACCCGGTCCTCCTACGAGCAGTACTTC	CASSEMLRTRSSYEQYF
-	TRBV6-2/TRBV6-3	TRBJ1-1	-	TGTTCCAGCAGTTACTCGGGGAGGACTGAAGCTTTCTTT	CSSSYSGRTEAFF
TRBD1	TRBV5-1	TRBJ1-6	many	TGCGCCAGCAGCCGCCTTTATCCGGGACAGAGCTCCTATAATTCACCCCTCCACTTT	CASSRLYPGQSSYNSPLHF
TRBD1	TRBV15	TRBJ1-5	-	TGTGCCACCAGCAGAGCGGACAGGGGGCGGGAGCCCCAGCATTTT	CATSRADRGREPQHF
-	TRBV5-1	TRBJ2-7	many	TGCGCCAGCAGCTTGGAAGCCAGTTCTGCCTACGAGCAGTACTTC	CASSLEASSAYEQYF
-	TRBV12-3/TRBV12-4	TRBJ2-2	many	TGTGCCAGCATTTTCGGTTCGAACACCGGGGAGCTGTTTTTT	CASIFGSNTGELFF
TRBD2	TRBV13	TRBJ2-5	-	TGTGCCAGCAGTCTCCGGGGGGGTCCGCGGGAGACCCAGTACTTC	CASSLRGGPRETQYF
-	TRBV20-1	TRBJ2-5	many	TGCAGTGCTAGTGAGGCAGCGGGCACCCAGTACTTC	CSASEAAGTQYF
-	TRBV12-3/TRBV12-4	TRBJ1-5	many	TGTGCCAGCAGTTTATCGGGAGAGGTGGGCAATCAGCCCCAGCATTTT	CASSLSGEVGNQPQHF
-	TRBV11-2	TRBJ1-2	many	TGTGCCAGCAGCTTTGAAGGGTATGGCTACACCTTC	CASSFEGYGYTF
-	TRBV6-1	TRBJ2-4	many	TGTGCCAGCAGGGAACAGGGCGGCAAAAACATTCAGTACTTC	CASREQGGKNIQYF
-	TRBV29-1	TRBJ2-7	many	TGCAGCGTTGAAGATCCCCCGAGGAGCGGTGTGGGCGAGCAGTACTTC	CSVEDPPRSGVGEQYF
-	TRBV11-2	TRBJ1-2	-	TGTGCCAGCAGCTTAGAGGTGCGGGGAGCAGGGGTTAACTATGGCTACACCTTC	CASSLEVRGAGVNYGYTF
-	TRBV6-5	TRBJ1-1	few	TGTGCCAGCAGTTACCGGTCAGTTGAAGCTTTCTTT	CASSYRSVEAFF
TRBD1	TRBV6-1	TRBJ2-7	many	TGTGCCAGCAGTGCCAGACAGGGCTACGAGCAGTACTTC	CASSARQGYEQYF
TRBD1	TRBV6-6	TRBJ2-7	many	TGTGCCAGCAGTTACTCGTCCGGGACAGCCTTCTCCTACGAGCAGTACTTC	CASSYSSGTAFSYEQYF
TRBD1	TRBV12-3/TRBV12-4	TRBJ1-5	many	TGTGCCAGCAGTTCACTCGGACAGGGTCCCAGCAATCAGCCCCAGCATTTT	CASSSLGQGPSNQPQHF
-	TRBV27	TRBJ1-2	few	TGTGCCAGCAGTGCAGATATTGGCTATGGCTACACCTTC	CASSADIGYGYTF
-	TRBV7-2	TRBJ1-2	many	TGTGCCAGCAGCTCTTACGGGGTTAACTATGGCTACACCTTC	CASSSYGVNYGYTF
-	TRBV28	TRBJ1-1	-	TGTGCCAGCACCCTAAAGGGTATCACTGAAGCTTTCTTT	CASTLKGITEAFF
-	TRBV12-3/TRBV12-4	TRBJ1-5	many	TGTGCCAGCACTACAGGGATGCCTCAGCCCCAGCATTTT	CASTTGMPQPQHF
TRBD1	TRBV12-5	TRBJ1-1	few	TGTGCTAGTGGTTGGCTACAGGGGACTGAAGCTTTCTTT	CASGWLQGTEAFF
-	TRBV30	TRBJ1-5	many	TGTGCCTGGAGTGGGGGGCACAATCAGCCCCAGCATTTT	CAWSGGHNQPQHF
-	TRBV12-3/TRBV12-4	TRBJ1-1	many	TGTGCCAGCAGCCCAGCGGACGGGACGAACACTGAAGCTTTCTTT	CASSPADGTNTEAFF
TRBD1	TRBV19	TRBJ1-1	many	TGTGCCAGCAGAAGACAGGGGATGAACACTGAAGCTTTCTTT	CASRRQGMNTEAFF
TRBD2	TRBV6-4	TRBJ2-5	-	TGTGCCAGCAGCTTTATCCCCCCAGGACTAGCGGGGGGGCTCCAAGAGACCCAGTACTTC	CASSFIPPGLAGGLQETQYF
-	TRBV11-1	TRBJ1-2	-	TGTGCCAGCAGAACGACTGCTGCGACATCTAACTATGGCTACACCTTC	CASRTTAATSNYGYTF
-	TRBV10-3	TRBJ2-5	many	TGTGCCATCAGTAGCCAACTGCGGGAGACCCAGTACTTC	CAISSQLRETQYF
-	TRBV27	TRBJ1-6	few	TGTGCCAGCAGTCCCGCGGCGGGGGCCTATAATTCACCCCTCCACTTT	CASSPAAGAYNSPLHF
-	TRBV7-2	TRBJ2-7	few	TGTGCCAGCAGCCCCTCCAGGGCCTCCTACGAGCAGTACTTC	CASSPSRASYEQYF